This paragraph reports one T cell receptor (beta chain). The sample is drawn from a study of preoperative IRX-2 immunotherapy in early breast cancer. The treatment is: preoperative locoregional IRX-2 cytokine immunotherapy. Preoperative locoregional IRX-2 cytokine immunotherapy was tested in the phase Ib source study. This CDR3 spans 14 amino acids. Trimming shortened V by 2 bases and J by 6 bases, and 8 bases separated the two germline ends. The germline CDR1 and CDR2 sequences are LNHDA and SQIVND (reference sequence). Clones were read by immunoSEQ multiplex PCR, and TCRdb kept only the in-frame ones, dropping some. The sample has about 11,000 clones, 80% to 85% seen once.

The sample here was lymph node tissue, taken before IRX-2 immunotherapy. This receptor was taken from a human donor with breast cancer. The genes are TRBV19 and TRBJ2-6; D ambiguous. The chain's CDR3 is CASSINVPANVLTF. In nucleotides, the CDR3 is TGTGCCAGTAGTATAAATGTTCCGGCCAACGTCCTGACTTTC.